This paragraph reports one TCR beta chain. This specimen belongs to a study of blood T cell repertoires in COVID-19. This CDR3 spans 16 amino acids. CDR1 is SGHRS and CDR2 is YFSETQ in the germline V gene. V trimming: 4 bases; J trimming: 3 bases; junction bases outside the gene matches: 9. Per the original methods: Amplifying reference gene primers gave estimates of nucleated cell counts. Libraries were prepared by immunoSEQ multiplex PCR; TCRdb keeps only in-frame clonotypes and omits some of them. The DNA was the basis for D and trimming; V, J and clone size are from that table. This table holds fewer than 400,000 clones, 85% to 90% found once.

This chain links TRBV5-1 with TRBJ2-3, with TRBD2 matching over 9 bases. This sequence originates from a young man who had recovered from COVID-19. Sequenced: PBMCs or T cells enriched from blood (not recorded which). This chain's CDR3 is CASSPGTSPLTDTQYF. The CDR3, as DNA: TGCGCCAGCAGCCCAGGGACTAGCCCCTTAACAGATACGCAGTATTTT.